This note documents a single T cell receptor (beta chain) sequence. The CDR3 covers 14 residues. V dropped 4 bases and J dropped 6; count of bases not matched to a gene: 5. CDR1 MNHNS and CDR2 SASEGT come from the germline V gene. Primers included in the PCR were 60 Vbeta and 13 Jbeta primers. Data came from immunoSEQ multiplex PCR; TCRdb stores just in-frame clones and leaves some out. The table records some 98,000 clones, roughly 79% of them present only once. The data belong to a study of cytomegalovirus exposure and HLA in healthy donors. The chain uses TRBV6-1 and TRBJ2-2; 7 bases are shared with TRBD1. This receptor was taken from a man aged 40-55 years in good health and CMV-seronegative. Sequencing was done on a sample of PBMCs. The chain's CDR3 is CASSVNQGAGELFF. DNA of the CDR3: TGTGCCAGCAGTGTGAACCAGGGGGCCGGGGAGCTGTTTTTT.